The 12 T cell receptor beta chains below were found in one sample sequenced in a study of cytomegalovirus exposure and HLA in healthy donors. The PCR made use of 60 Vbeta and 13 Jbeta primers. Libraries were prepared by immunoSEQ multiplex PCR; TCRdb keeps only in-frame clonotypes and omits some of them. The sample has 120,000 to 150,000 clones; 70% to 85% are singletons. Sequenced sample: PBMCs. The receptors were gathered from a man in his forties in good health and CMV-seropositive.

The chain employs TRBV15 and TRBJ2-5; TRBD2 matches 11 bases. V dropped 5 bases and J dropped 2; count of bases not matched to a gene: 7. Germline CDR1 LNHNV, CDR2 YYDKDF (reference sequence). The CDR3 covers 16 residues. CDR3 residues: CATSQGTSGGQETQYF. The CDR3 nucleotides are TGTGCCACCAGCCAGGGGACTAGCGGAGGACAAGAGACCCAGTACTTC.

This clone has a handful of counts. The chain uses TRBV11-3 and TRBJ2-1, with TRBD1 matching over 7 bases. V gave up 0 bases and J gave up 3 bases; unmatched junction bases: 5. There are 16 residues in the CDR3. Germline V gene lookup returns CDR1 SGHNT and CDR2 YENEEA. CDR3 protein: CASSLDTGAIYNEQFF. CDR3 DNA: TGTGCCAGCAGCTTAGATACAGGGGCTATCTACAATGAGCAGTTCTTC.

The chain recombines TRBV4-3 with TRBJ2-3; 9 positions agree with TRBD1. The CDR3 extends over 17 amino acids. J gave up 3 bases and V 4 bases, and 11 bases lay outside the gene matches. CDR1 and CDR2 (germline): LGHNA, YSLEER. The CDR3 sequence is CASSRPGDREETDTQYF. The DNA of the CDR3 is TGCGCCAGCAGCCGGCCGGGGGACAGGGAAGAGACAGATACGCAGTATTTT.

V is TRBV30 and J is TRBJ2-2, with D tentatively TRBD1 (5 bases). Germline CDR1 reads GTSNPN; CDR2 reads SVGIG (reference sequence). Trimming stripped 3 bases from V and 0 bases from J, with 11 bases between. The CDR3 is 15 amino acids. CDR3 bases: TGTGCCTGGAGAGGGGCAGGATCGAACACCGGGGAGCTGTTTTTT. Translation: CAWRGAGSNTGELFF.

This clone was detected once. The rearrangement joins TRBV7-3 to TRBJ2-6, with 12 bases aligning to TRBD2. CDR3 length: 22 amino acids. Germline CDR1 reads SGHTA; CDR2 reads FQGTGA. V lost 4 bases and J lost 1; bases outside the gene matches: 17. CDR3 amino acids: CASSSFLAGGPAMWSGANVLTF. The CDR3 region has the DNA TGTGCCAGCAGCTCCTTTCTAGCGGGAGGGCCAGCAATGTGGTCTGGGGCCAACGTCCTGACTTTC.

This rearrangement joins TRBV27 to TRBJ2-3; 7 bases are a match to TRBD2. Germline trimming cut 6 bases from V and 7 bases from J; bases unmatched to any gene: 10. Germline V CDR1 and CDR2: MNHEY, SMNVEV (reference sequence). The CDR3 has 14 residues. CDR3 sequence: CASRPWEGPNTQYF. Here the CDR3 DNA reads TGTGCCAGCAGGCCGTGGGAGGGACCGAATACGCAGTATTTT.

V usage is TRBV21-1 and J usage is TRBJ1-4; the table assigns TRBD1, which was not confirmed against the DNA. TRBV21-1 is a listed pseudogene. This CDR3 has 17 residues. CDR3 region: CASSKDRQGAGNEKLFF. The CDR3 region has the DNA TGTGCCAGCAGCAAAGACCGACAGGGTGCGGGTAATGAAAAACTGTTTTTT.

This sequence joins TRBV4-1 and TRBJ2-7; no clear D gene. Deletions cut 1 base from V and 0 bases from J, with 13 bases between. There are 16 residues in the CDR3. CDR1 and CDR2 from the germline V gene are MGHRA and YSYEKL. CDR3 nucleotides: TGCGCCAGCAGCCAAGCCGCTGTACGGTCCTCCTACGAGCAGTACTTC. Protein: CASSQAAVRSSYEQYF.

The rearrangement joins TRBV7-9 to TRBJ2-7; 7 positions match TRBD1. V was clipped by 5 bases and J by 2 bases; unmatched bases: 9. The CDR3 length is 15 residues. Germline lookup yields CDR1 SEHNR and CDR2 FQNEAQ (reference sequence). CDR3 loop: CASSPRQGLPYEQYF. In DNA, the CDR3 is TGTGCCAGCAGCCCCAGACAGGGCCTCCCCTACGAGCAGTACTTC.

This chain links TRBV11-2 with TRBJ2-1, with D possibly matching TRBD2 (6 bases). Trimming took off 5 bases at V and 5 bases at J, with 16 bases between the two ends. Germline V lookup: CDR1 SGHAT, CDR2 FQNNGV. This CDR3 has 15 amino acids. In nucleotides, the CDR3 is TGTGCCAGCAGCCGGAACCGGGACTTGAACAATGAGCAGTTCTTC. Protein product: CASSRNRDLNNEQFF.

The gene calls are TRBV5-6 and TRBJ1-3; weak D call: TRBD1 (6 bases). V lost 7 bases to trimming and J lost 1 base, with 15 bases between them. The V gene's germline CDR1 is SGHDT and CDR2 YYEEEE. CDR3 length: 15 amino acids. The CDR3 DNA reads TGTGCCAGCTTACTCAGGGGCAGGTCTGGAAACACCATATATTTT. Its protein is CASLLRGRSGNTIYF.

The chain combines TRBV7-9 with TRBJ2-7; TRBD1 might be the D (5 bases). CDR1 is SEHNR, CDR2 FQNEAQ, per germline (reference sequence). CDR3 length: 12 residues. V dropped 5 bases and J dropped 4 bases, with 9 bases sitting between them. In DNA, the CDR3 is TGTGCCAGCAGCCCAGCAGGGTACGAGCAGTACTTC. Translating it yields CASSPAGYEQYF. Variable domain in full (rest from reference TRBV7-9 and TRBJ2-7): DTGVSQNPRHKITKRGQNVTFRCDPISEHNRLYWYRQTLGQGPEFLTYFQNEAQLEKSRLLSDRFSAERPKGSFSTLEIQRTEQGDSAMYLCASSPAGYEQYFGPGTRLTVT.